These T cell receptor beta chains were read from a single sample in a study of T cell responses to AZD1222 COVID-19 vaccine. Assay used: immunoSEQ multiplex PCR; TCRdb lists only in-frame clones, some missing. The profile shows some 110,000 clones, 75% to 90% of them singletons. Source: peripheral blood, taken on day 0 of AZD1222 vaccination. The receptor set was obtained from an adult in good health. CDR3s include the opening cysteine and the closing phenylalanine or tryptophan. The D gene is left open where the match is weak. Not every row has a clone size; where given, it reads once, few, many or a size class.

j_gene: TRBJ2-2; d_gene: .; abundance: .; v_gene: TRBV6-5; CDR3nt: TGTGCCGCCCGGAGCAGGGCGGACGGGGAGCTGTTTTTT; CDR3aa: CAARSRADGELFF
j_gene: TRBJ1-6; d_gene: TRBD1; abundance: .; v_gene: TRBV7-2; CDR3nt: TGTGCCAGCAGCCTATCCGGGACAGGCATCAATTCACCCCTCCACTTT; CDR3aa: CASSLSGTGINSPLHF
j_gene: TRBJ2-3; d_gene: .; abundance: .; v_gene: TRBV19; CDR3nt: TGTGCCAGCCGTGGGGATACGCAGTATTTT; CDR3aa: CASRGDTQYF
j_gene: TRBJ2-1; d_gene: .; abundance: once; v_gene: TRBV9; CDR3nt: TGTGCCAGCAGCGTGCGGGTGGATGAGCAGTTCTTC; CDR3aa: CASSVRVDEQFF
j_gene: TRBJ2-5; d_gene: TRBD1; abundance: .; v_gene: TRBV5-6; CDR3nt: TGTGCCAGCAGCTGGAGGGACAGGGAGATGGAGACCCAGTACTTC; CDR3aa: CASSWRDREMETQYF
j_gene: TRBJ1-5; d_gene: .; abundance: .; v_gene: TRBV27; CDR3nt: TGTGCCAGCAGTTTAGTGGGGGTTAGCAATCAGCCCCAGCATTTT; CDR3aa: CASSLVGVSNQPQHF
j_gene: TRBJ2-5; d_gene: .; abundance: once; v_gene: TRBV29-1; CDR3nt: TGCAGCGTTTTAGTGGGAGAGACCCAGTACTTC; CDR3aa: CSVLVGETQYF
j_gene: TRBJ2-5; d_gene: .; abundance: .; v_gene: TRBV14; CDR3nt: TGTGCCAGCAGCCTCTGGGGCCCTCAGACCCAGTACTTC; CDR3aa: CASSLWGPQTQYF
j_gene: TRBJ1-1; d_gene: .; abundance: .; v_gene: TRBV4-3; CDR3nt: TGCGCCAGCAGCCAAGATGCAGGGATGAACACTGAAGCTTTCTTT; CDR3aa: CASSQDAGMNTEAFF
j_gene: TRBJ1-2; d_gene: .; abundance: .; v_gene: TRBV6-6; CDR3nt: TGTGCCAGCAGTTACGGCACCCCGAGTTGGGACTATGGCTACACCTTC; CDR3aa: CASSYGTPSWDYGYTF
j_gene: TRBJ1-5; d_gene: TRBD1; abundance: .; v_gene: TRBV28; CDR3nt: TGTGCCAGCAACCAGGACAGGGGCGGGCGGAACAATCAGCCCCAGCATTTT; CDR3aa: CASNQDRGGRNNQPQHF
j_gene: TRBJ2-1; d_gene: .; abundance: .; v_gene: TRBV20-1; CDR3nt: TGCAGTGCTAGTGGCCAGCTCTACAATGAGCAGTTCTTC; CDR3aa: CSASGQLYNEQFF
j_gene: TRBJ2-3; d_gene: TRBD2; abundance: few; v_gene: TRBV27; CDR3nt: TGTGCCAGCAGTTTGACTAGCGGGGCCATCTTTAGCACAGATACGCAGTATTTT; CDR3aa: CASSLTSGAIFSTDTQYF
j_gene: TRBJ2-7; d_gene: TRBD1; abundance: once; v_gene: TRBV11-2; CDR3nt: TGTGCCAGCAGCTTAGTTAGGCGAGACAGGGGGCAAACCTACGAGCAGTACTTC; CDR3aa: CASSLVRRDRGQTYEQYF
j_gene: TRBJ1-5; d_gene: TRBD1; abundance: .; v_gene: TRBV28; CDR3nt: TGTGCCAGCAGCTTCGGACAGGGGAATAATCAGCCCCAGCATTTT; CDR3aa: CASSFGQGNNQPQHF
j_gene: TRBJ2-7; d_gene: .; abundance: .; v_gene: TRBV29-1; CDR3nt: TGCAGCGTTAAATTACGGCTCAGGGGAATAGGGACCTACGAGCAGTACTTC; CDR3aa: CSVKLRLRGIGTYEQYF
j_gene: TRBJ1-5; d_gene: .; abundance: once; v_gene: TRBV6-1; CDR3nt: TGTGCCAGCAGTGAAGCCTACAGGGTTCGACAGCCCCAGCATTTT; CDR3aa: CASSEAYRVRQPQHF
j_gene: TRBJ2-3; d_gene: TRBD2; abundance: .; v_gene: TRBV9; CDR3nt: TGTGCCAGCAGCGCCGCGCTAGCGGGGGCCTGGGGCACAGATACGCAGTATTTT; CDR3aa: CASSAALAGAWGTDTQYF
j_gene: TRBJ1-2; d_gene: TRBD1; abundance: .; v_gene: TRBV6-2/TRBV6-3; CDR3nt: TGTGCCAGCAGTGGACAGGGCTATGGCTACACCTTC; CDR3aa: CASSGQGYGYTF
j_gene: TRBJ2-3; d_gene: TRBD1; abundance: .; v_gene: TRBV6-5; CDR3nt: TGTGCCAGCAACCGGGGACAGGGGGCTGGAGATACGCAGTATTTT; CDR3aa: CASNRGQGAGDTQYF